This record looks at one T cell receptor beta chain sequence and its context. Method: immunoSEQ multiplex PCR; TCRdb's copy keeps in-frame clones and lacks some. This sample has around 97,000 clones; approximately 88% occur once, and the top ten carry roughly 3.6%. Germline V gene data show CDR1 as WNHNN and CDR2 as SYGVQD (reference sequence). The CDR3 contains 13 residues. Between the trimmed V and J ends, which lost 0 bases and 2 bases, there was a span of 5 bases. This sample stems from a study of blood T cell repertoires in COVID-19. Study as a whole: COVID-19 samples collected from the United States, Italy and Spain covered acute and convalescent phases.

J is TRBJ2-7 and V is TRBV10-1; TRBD2 might be the D (5 bases). The sample comprised peripheral blood. The TCR comes from a woman aged 55-69 years with acute or convalescent COVID-19. CDR3 DNA: TGCGCCAGCAGTGAGTCCGGGACCTACGAGCAGTACTTC. It is translated as CASSESGTYEQYF.